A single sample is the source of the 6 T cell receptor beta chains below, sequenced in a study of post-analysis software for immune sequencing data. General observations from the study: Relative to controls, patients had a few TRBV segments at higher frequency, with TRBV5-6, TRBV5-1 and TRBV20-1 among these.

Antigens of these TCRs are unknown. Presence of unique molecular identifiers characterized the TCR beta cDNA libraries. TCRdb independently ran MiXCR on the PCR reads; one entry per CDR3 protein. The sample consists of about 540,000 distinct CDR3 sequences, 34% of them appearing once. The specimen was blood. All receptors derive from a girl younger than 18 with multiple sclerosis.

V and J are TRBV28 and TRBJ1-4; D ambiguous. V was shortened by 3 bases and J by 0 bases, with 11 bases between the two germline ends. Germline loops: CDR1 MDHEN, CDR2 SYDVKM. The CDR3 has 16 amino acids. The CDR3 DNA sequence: TGTGCCAGCAGTTTGAACGCTCCCGCAACTAATGAAAAACTGTTTTTT. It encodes CASSLNAPATNEKLFF.

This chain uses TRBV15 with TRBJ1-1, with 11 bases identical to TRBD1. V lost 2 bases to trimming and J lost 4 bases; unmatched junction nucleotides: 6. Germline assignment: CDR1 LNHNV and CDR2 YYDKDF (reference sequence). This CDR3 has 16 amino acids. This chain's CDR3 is CATSRSSGTGGTEAFF. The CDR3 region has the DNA TGTGCCACCAGCAGATCCAGCGGGACAGGGGGCACTGAAGCTTTCTTT. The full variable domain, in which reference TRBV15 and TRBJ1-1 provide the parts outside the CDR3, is DAMVIQNPRYQVTQFGKPVTLSCSQTLNHNVMYWYQQKSSQAPKLLFHYYDKDFNNEADTPDNFQSRRPNTSFCFLDIRSPGLGDTAMYLCATSRSSGTGGTEAFFGQGTRLTVV.

Written as DNA, the CDR3 is TGCGCCAGCAGCTTGGACGCGGTCAGGCAAGAGACCCAGTACTTC. Encoded protein: CASSLDAVRQETQYF. The rearrangement joins TRBV5-1 to TRBJ2-5; D unclear. CDR3 length equals 15 residues. V lost 0 bases and J 2 bases, leaving 11 bases between the germline ends. CDR1 and CDR2 from the germline V gene are SGHRS and YFSETQ.

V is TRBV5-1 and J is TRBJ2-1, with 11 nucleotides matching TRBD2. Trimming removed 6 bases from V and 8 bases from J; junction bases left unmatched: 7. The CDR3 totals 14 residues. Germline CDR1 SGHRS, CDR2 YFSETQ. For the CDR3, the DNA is TGCGCCAGCATCCTAGCGGGGGGCAGCCATGAGCAGTTCTTC. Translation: CASILAGGSHEQFF.

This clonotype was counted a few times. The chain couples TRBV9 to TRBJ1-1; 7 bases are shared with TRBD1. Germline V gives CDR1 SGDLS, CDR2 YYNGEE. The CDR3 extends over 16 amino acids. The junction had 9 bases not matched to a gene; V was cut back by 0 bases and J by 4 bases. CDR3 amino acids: CASSVEQGWVGTEAFF. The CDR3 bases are TGTGCCAGCAGCGTAGAACAGGGGTGGGTGGGCACTGAAGCTTTCTTT.

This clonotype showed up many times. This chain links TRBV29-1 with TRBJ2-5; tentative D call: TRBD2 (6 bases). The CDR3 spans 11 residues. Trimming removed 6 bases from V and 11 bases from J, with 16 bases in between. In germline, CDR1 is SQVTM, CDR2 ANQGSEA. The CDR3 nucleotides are TGCAGCGTACTGGGCTCGGGGGAGCAGTACTTC. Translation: CSVLGSGEQYF. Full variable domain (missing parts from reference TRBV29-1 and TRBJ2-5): SAVISQKPSRDICQRGTSLTIQCQVDSQVTMMFWYRQQPGQSLTLIATANQGSEATYESGFVIDKFPISRPNLTFSTLTVSNMSPEDSSIYLCSVLGSGEQYFGPGTRLLVL.